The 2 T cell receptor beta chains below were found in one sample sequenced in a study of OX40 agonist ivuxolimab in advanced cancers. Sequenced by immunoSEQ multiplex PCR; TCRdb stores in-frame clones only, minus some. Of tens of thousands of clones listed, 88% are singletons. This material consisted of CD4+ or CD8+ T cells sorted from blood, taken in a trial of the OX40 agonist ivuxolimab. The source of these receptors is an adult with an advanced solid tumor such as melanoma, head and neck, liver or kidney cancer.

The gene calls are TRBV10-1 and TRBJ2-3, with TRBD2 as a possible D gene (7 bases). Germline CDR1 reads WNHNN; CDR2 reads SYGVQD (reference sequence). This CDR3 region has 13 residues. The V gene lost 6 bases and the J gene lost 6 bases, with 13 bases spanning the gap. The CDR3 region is CASSLRGGDTQYF. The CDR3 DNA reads TGCGCCAGCAGCTTGAGGGGGGGGGATACGCAGTATTTT.

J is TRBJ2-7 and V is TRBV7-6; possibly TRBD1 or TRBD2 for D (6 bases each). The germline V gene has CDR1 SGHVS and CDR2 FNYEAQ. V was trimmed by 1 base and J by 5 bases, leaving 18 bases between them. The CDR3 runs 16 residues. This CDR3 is CASSLVGGGSYDEQYF. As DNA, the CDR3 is TGTGCCAGCAGCTTAGTAGGAGGGGGTTCTTACGACGAGCAGTACTTC.